The next 12 T cell receptor beta chains were all read from a single sample in a study of blood T cells in healthy people across ages. Using a J-beta primer mix together with a sample-barcoded 5' primer, a second PCR was run for roughly 7 to 12 cycles. TCRdb processed the 5' RACE reads anew with MiXCR; each CDR3 protein has one entry. This table holds approximately 600,000 distinct CDR3 sequences, roughly three fifths found once. Material for sequencing was blood. The origin of the receptors is a man aged 60 to 69 in good health.

The chain joins TRBV9 to TRBJ2-1; 11 nucleotides align to TRBD2. With V trimmed by 0 bases and J by 7 bases, 12 bases remained unmatched. CDR1 is SGDLS and CDR2 is YYNGEE in the germline V gene. CDR3 size: 18 residues. The CDR3 bases are TGTGCCAGCAGCGTAGCTATTAGCGGGGGGGCCCGGTTGAATGAGCAGTTCTTC. Its translation is CASSVAISGGARLNEQFF. Full variable domain (remainder filled in from reference TRBV9 and TRBJ2-1): DSGVTQTPKHLITATGQRVTLRCSPRSGDLSVYWYQQSLDQGLQFLIQYYNGEERAKGNILERFSAQQFPDLHSELNLSSLELGDSALYFCASSVAISGGARLNEQFFGPGTRLTVL.

This chain connects TRBV6-5 to TRBJ2-7, with TRBD2 identical over 8 bases. V was clipped by 7 bases and J by 6 bases; unmatched bases: 8. CDR3 length: 13 amino acids. Germline V gene lookup returns CDR1 MNHEY and CDR2 SVGAGI. CDR3 amino acids: CASTLTAGAEQYF. CDR3 sequence (DNA): TGTGCCAGCACTCTAACAGCGGGGGCCGAGCAGTACTTC.

The V gene is TRBV6-4, the J gene TRBJ1-2; no reliable D call. The CDR3 runs 15 residues. From germline, CDR1 is MRHNA and CDR2 SNTAGT. The V and J ends lost 4 bases and 2 bases respectively, with 14 bases between them. The CDR3 nucleotides read TGTGCCAGCAGTGCCTCGATCTCATCCAACTATGGCTACACCTTC. The encoded protein is CASSASISSNYGYTF.

This chain connects TRBV7-2 to TRBJ2-3; the match to TRBD2 covers 12 bases. Germline CDR1 SGHTA, CDR2 FQGNSA. V dropped 5 bases and J dropped 8; count of bases not matched to a gene: 17. This CDR3 comprises 18 residues. The CDR3 spells CASSPRGTSGPGSCTQYF. The DNA for the CDR3 is TGTGCCAGCAGCCCGCGAGGGACTAGCGGGCCTGGCTCGTGTACGCAGTATTTT.

In this sample, this clonotype turned up a few times. The chain carries TRBV7-2 and TRBJ2-1; D is ambiguous. V gave up 5 bases and J gave up 5 bases, with 16 bases separating them. The CDR3 runs to 15 residues. The germline V gene encodes CDR1 SGHTA and CDR2 FQGNSA. The chain's CDR3 is CASSRWGFQDNEQFF. The CDR3 DNA follows: TGTGCCAGCAGCCGATGGGGATTTCAGGACAATGAGCAGTTCTTC.

This clonotype was found a few times. The chain combines TRBV27 with TRBJ2-5, with 11 bases lining up with TRBD1. The CDR3 loop spans 14 amino acids. CDR1 is MNHEY, CDR2 SMNVEV, per germline (reference sequence). The J segment lost 7 bases and the V segment lost 6 bases, leaving 7 bases of the junction unmatched. This CDR3 is CASSPDRGPATQYF. The CDR3 region has the DNA TGTGCCAGCAGCCCGGACAGGGGGCCAGCGACCCAGTACTTC.

This clonotype was seen just once. The chain carries TRBV4-2 and TRBJ1-2; no clear D gene. The V end lost 0 bases, the J end lost 3 bases, and 8 bases lay between the germline ends. Looked up from germline, CDR1 is LGHNA and CDR2 is YNFKEQ. This CDR3 has 14 residues. Written as DNA, the CDR3 is TGTGCCAGCAGCCAAGACAGGATCGACTATGGCTACACCTTC. This gives the protein CASSQDRIDYGYTF.

The CDR3 region has the DNA TGCAGTGCTAGGACTAGCGGGAGGGCCGCCGAGCAGTACTTC. Amino acids: CSARTSGRAAEQYF. The chain recombines TRBV20-1 with TRBJ2-4, with TRBD2 matching 14 bases. The assigned J gene may be wrong: the sequence end matches TRBJ2-7 better. The CDR3 has 14 residues. Germline CDR1 and CDR2: DFQATT and SNEGSKA (reference sequence).

The chain uses TRBV10-3 and TRBJ2-1; 9 bases agree with TRBD2. The CDR3 consists of 16 residues. The V gene's germline CDR1 is ENHRY and CDR2 SYGVKD. J was trimmed by 7 bases and V by 7 bases; bases with no gene match: 14. The CDR3 DNA follows: TGTGCCATCAACCGCCTTGGCGGGGGGGCCTCTAATGAGCAGTTCTTC. Translated, it gives CAINRLGGGASNEQFF.

The J gene is TRBJ2-7, the V gene TRBV27; D remains ambiguous. The CDR3 spans 12 residues. Trimming removed 3 bases from V and 2 bases from J, with 5 bases in between. Germline CDR1 is MNHEY and CDR2 is SMNVEV (reference sequence). CDR3 sequence reads: CASSFLTYEQYF. As DNA, the CDR3 is TGTGCCAGCAGTTTTCTCACCTACGAGCAGTACTTC.

The chain's CDR3 is CASSLVVALNEQFF. Here the CDR3 DNA reads TGTGCCAGCAGCTTAGTGGTAGCGTTAAATGAGCAGTTCTTC. V gene TRBV11-2 combines with J gene TRBJ2-1; D possibly corresponds to TRBD2 (5 bases). This CDR3 has 14 residues. Trimming shortened V by 1 base and J by 7 bases, and 11 bases separated the two germline ends. The germline V gene has CDR1 SGHAT and CDR2 FQNNGV.

The chain is built from TRBV28 and TRBJ1-2, with D unresolved. CDR3 size: 13 residues. Trimming removed 11 bases at V and 8 bases at J, with 21 bases between. Per the germline V gene, CDR1 is MDHEN and CDR2 is SYDVKM. The CDR3 DNA reads as TGTGCCGAAAGGTCTGGGCCTCGTGGGGGCTACACCTTC. Its translation is CAERSGPRGGYTF.